This is a list of T cell receptor beta chains from one sample in a study of CD8 T cells in ankylosing spondylitis. TCRdb fed the 5' RACE reads into MiXCR, producing one record per CDR3 protein. The repertoire has some 42,000 distinct CDR3 sequences, about 2.5% of them found once; the top ten carry approximately 4.2%. The sample consisted of blood, either unsorted or a sorted T cell fraction (not recorded which). All receptors come from a male donor with ankylosing spondylitis or in good health (not recorded which). CDR3s include the opening cysteine and the closing phenylalanine or tryptophan. D genes are given only for firm matches. Each size is once, few, many, or a class for an expanded clone.

cdr3_nt | cdr3_aa | clone_size | j_call | d_call | v_call
TGTGCCAGCAGCGTAGAGGCAGCGGGGCCCTACGAGCAGTACTTC | CASSVEAAGPYEQYF | once | TRBJ2-7 | TRBD2 | TRBV9
TGTGCCAGCAGCGTCTTAGCGGGAGGGCCGAATGAGCAGTTCTTC | CASSVLAGGPNEQFF | many | TRBJ2-1 | TRBD2 | TRBV9
TGTGCCAGCAGTCCGGGACAACGCACAGATACGCAGTATTTT | CASSPGQRTDTQYF | few | TRBJ2-3 | NA | TRBV9
TGTGCCAGCAGTAGTACGCCGGGCACAGATACGCAGTATTTT | CASSSTPGTDTQYF | many | TRBJ2-3 | NA | TRBV9
TGTGCCAGCAGCGTAGGACAGGGGGTGCACAATGAGCAGTTCTTC | CASSVGQGVHNEQFF | many | TRBJ2-1 | TRBD1 | TRBV9
TGTGCCAGCAGCCCAGGACTAGCCCAAGAGACCCAGTACTTC | CASSPGLAQETQYF | many | TRBJ2-5 | TRBD2 | TRBV9
TGTGCCAGCAGCGACAGTGGGAATACGCAGTATTTT | CASSDSGNTQYF | many | TRBJ2-3 | NA | TRBV9
TGTGCCAGCAGCGCCTCGACTAGCGGTCCCTACGAGCAGTACTTC | CASSASTSGPYEQYF | many | TRBJ2-7 | TRBD2 | TRBV9
TGTGCCAGCAGCGTAGAGGCTAGCGGGGCCACCGGGGAGCTGTTTTTT | CASSVEASGATGELFF | many | TRBJ2-2 | TRBD2 | TRBV9
TGTGCCAGCAGCGTAGCGGGGCGGAGTTACACAGATACGCAGTATTTT | CASSVAGRSYTDTQYF | many | TRBJ2-3 | NA | TRBV9
TGTGCCAGCAGCGTAGGGGGTAGCGGGACGTTGGGGGAGACCCAGTACTTC | CASSVGGSGTLGETQYF | many | TRBJ2-5 | TRBD2 | TRBV9
TGTGCCAGCAGCGTGGGCCATCTTCGATCTAGCACAGATACGCAGTATTTT | CASSVGHLRSSTDTQYF | many | TRBJ2-3 | NA | TRBV9
TGTGCCAGCAGCGAAAACGCCGGGACGGTCTACGAGCAGTACTTC | CASSENAGTVYEQYF | many | TRBJ2-7 | NA | TRBV9
TGTGCCAGCAGCGTAGAGACAGCTTACTCTGGGGCCAACGTCCTGACTTTC | CASSVETAYSGANVLTF | medium-sized | TRBJ2-6 | NA | TRBV9
TGTGCCAGCAGCGTAGAGGCTCAGCATAATTCACCCCTCCACTTT | CASSVEAQHNSPLHF | many | TRBJ1-6 | NA | TRBV9
TGTGCCAGCAGCCTTAGCGGGAGGGACCAAGAGACCCAGTACTTC | CASSLSGRDQETQYF | many | TRBJ2-5 | TRBD2 | TRBV9
TGTGCCACCAGTGATTTGGAAGGGCAATTATCCCCTTACGAGCAGTACTTC | CATSDLEGQLSPYEQYF | many | TRBJ2-7 | NA | TRBV24-1
TGTGCCAGCAGCCCCAACACGGGTTTCGGATCCTACAATGAGCAGTTCTTC | CASSPNTGFGSYNEQFF | many | TRBJ2-1 | NA | TRBV9
TGTGCCAGCAGCGTGGGACAGCCCACCGGGGAGCTGTTTTTT | CASSVGQPTGELFF | many | TRBJ2-2 | TRBD1 | TRBV9
TGTGCCAGCAGCGTAGAGGTAGGGGGAGGCTATGGCTACACCTTC | CASSVEVGGGYGYTF | many | TRBJ1-2 | NA | TRBV9
TGTGCCAGCAGCAGGACAGGGGATCTTCGAGGGGAGCAGTACTTC | CASSRTGDLRGEQYF | many | TRBJ2-7 | TRBD1 | TRBV9
TGTGCCAGCAGCGTTGGGGGAGGGTATGCGGACACTGAAGCTTTCTTT | CASSVGGGYADTEAFF | many | TRBJ1-1 | NA | TRBV9
TGTGCCAGCAGCCCTGGACAGGGGGCTAATCAGCCCCAGCATTTT | CASSPGQGANQPQHF | many | TRBJ1-5 | TRBD1 | TRBV9
TGTGCCAGCACTTCCGGGGCTAGCGGAGCCAGCACAGATACGCAGTATTTT | CASTSGASGASTDTQYF | few | TRBJ2-3 | TRBD2 | TRBV9
TGTGCCAGCAGCCGGGGGGACTTAAGCTACAATGAGCAGTTCTTC | CASSRGDLSYNEQFF | many | TRBJ2-1 | TRBD2 | TRBV9
TGTGCCAGCAGCGTAGTGGACAGACTGAACACTGAAGCTTTCTTT | CASSVVDRLNTEAFF | many | TRBJ1-1 | NA | TRBV9
TGTGCCAGCAGCGTTGGAGGGGCCCTGGCTAATGAAAAACTGTTTTTT | CASSVGGALANEKLFF | many | TRBJ1-4 | NA | TRBV9
TGTGCCAGCAGCTCCGAGGTAGGGGAGATGGACGAGCAGTACTTC | CASSSEVGEMDEQYF | many | TRBJ2-7 | NA | TRBV9
TGTGCCAGCAGCGTTGGAACCGGGACAGGGACCTACGAGCAGTACTTC | CASSVGTGTGTYEQYF | many | TRBJ2-7 | TRBD1 | TRBV9
TGTGCCAGCAGTCCCGGGACTACACGTACCCAAGAGACCCAGTACTTC | CASSPGTTRTQETQYF | many | TRBJ2-5 | TRBD2 | TRBV9
TGTGCCAGCAGCGTAATAGGGGGATCGGGTGAGCAGTTCTTC | CASSVIGGSGEQFF | many | TRBJ2-1 | NA | TRBV9
TGTGCCAGCAGCGCCCGACAGGGGTCCGAGCAGTACTTC | CASSARQGSEQYF | many | TRBJ2-7 | TRBD1 | TRBV9
TGTGCCAGCAGCGGCCTTTTAGGTTATGAGCAGTTCTTC | CASSGLLGYEQFF | many | TRBJ2-1 | NA | TRBV9
TGTGCCAGCAGCGTAGAACCTGAGAACACTGAAGCTTTCTTT | CASSVEPENTEAFF | many | TRBJ1-1 | NA | TRBV9
TGTGCCAGCAGCGTAGACCTCTCTGGAAACACCATATATTTT | CASSVDLSGNTIYF | many | TRBJ1-3 | NA | TRBV9
TGTGCCAGCAGCGTAGCTGCGGGCCCTCGGGGCTACACCTTC | CASSVAAGPRGYTF | many | TRBJ1-2 | NA | TRBV9
TGTGCCAGCAGGATAGGGTCCAGTACGAACACCGGGGAGCTGTTTTTT | CASRIGSSTNTGELFF | many | TRBJ2-2 | NA | TRBV9
TGTGCCAGCAGCGTAGCCGTTGGACCCGGCTACGAGCAGTACTTC | CASSVAVGPGYEQYF | many | TRBJ2-7 | NA | TRBV9
TGTGCCAGCAGCGTAGGACTAGCGGGAGGGAGCACCGGGGAGCTGTTTTTT | CASSVGLAGGSTGELFF | many | TRBJ2-2 | TRBD2 | TRBV9
TGTGCCAGCAGCCCCGTCGGCAGGACGAACACTGAAGCTTTCTTT | CASSPVGRTNTEAFF | many | TRBJ1-1 | NA | TRBV9
TGTGCCAGCAGCGTTCCACCTGGCCGGAACGATGAGCAGTTCTTC | CASSVPPGRNDEQFF | many | TRBJ2-1 | NA | TRBV9